This TCR beta chain was sequenced for a study of T cells in Graves' hyperthyroidism and ophthalmopathy. Study-wide results and caveats: The model predicted ophthalmopathy a median about 6.6 months before onset.

V lost 4 bases to trimming and J lost 2 bases, with 14 bases between them. CDR3 length: 15 amino acids. The germline V gene encodes CDR1 ENHRY and CDR2 SYGVKD. For this clonotype: Its matching antigen is unknown.

RNA transcripts were the template for amplifying TCR beta CDR3 regions. The HTBI primer set drove a first-round RT-PCR of the TCR CDR3. TCRdb re-derived calls from the multiplex PCR reads in MiXCR, one entry per CDR3 protein. The top ten clones hold about half of a sample with about half a million distinct CDR3 sequences, around a fifth of them seen once. The V and J genes are TRBV10-3 and TRBJ1-1; possibly TRBD1 for D (5 bases). The sequenced sample consisted of blood. The clonotype was recovered from a woman aged 65 to 85 with Graves' ophthalmopathy. The CDR3 nucleotides are TGTGCCATCAGTGCGGATGGGGCATACAACACTGAAGCTTTCTTT. Encoded protein: CAISADGAYNTEAFF.